This T cell receptor beta chain was recovered during a study of blood T cell repertoires in COVID-19. Study-wide context: Some COVID-19 samples were acute and others convalescent; all came from the United States, Italy and Spain. From T cells, B-cell-depleted T cells, or PBMCs came the material, which was cDNA or gDNA.

Seattle participants joined during active infection and were tracked over time. Trimming cost V 0 bases and J 3 bases; bases outside gene matches: 1. Germline values: CDR1 SGHAT, CDR2 FQNNGV. The CDR3 totals 14 residues. Authors' processing steps: From reference gene primer amplification, estimates of nucleated cell counts were derived. Assay used: immunoSEQ multiplex PCR; TCRdb lists only in-frame clones, some missing. V, J and clone size reflect that table, while D and trimming were determined from the DNA. The repertoire holds about 350,000 clones, with approximately 90% as singletons. The chain recombines TRBV11-2 with TRBJ1-1; TRBD1 matches at 7 bases. Sequencing was done on a sample of peripheral blood. This clonotype was sampled from a woman aged 55-70 years with COVID-19, enrolled during active disease. In DNA, the CDR3 is TGTGCCAGCAGCTTAGACCAGGGGGACACTGAAGCTTTCTTT. Translation: CASSLDQGDTEAFF.